This TCR beta chain was captured by sequencing in a study of T cell responses to AZD1222 COVID-19 vaccine (dated by TCRdb to the early 2020s). About the study as a whole: TCR sequencing covered over 230 trial participants: 207 given two doses of AZD1222 and 26 given two doses of MenACWY control vaccine. Trial participants were enrolled into age subgroups of 18-55, 56-69 and 70-plus years, which contained around 140, 26 and 57 TCR-sequenced participants, respectively. What the work shows at the level of the full study, not this receptor alone: In the small 56-69-year group, the increase in depth fell short of significance, most likely because of low power. Reportedly, almost half of the unique spike-specific TCRs recognized epitopes lying outside the regions that are mutated in the B.1.351 and B.1.1.7 variants. Conclusions about previously exposed vaccinees are limited because only six or seven AZD1222 recipients were SARS-CoV-2 seropositive at baseline. The whole spike protein was spanned by vaccine-associated CD4 TCRs, and dominant responses were seen in regions 160-218 and 743-854. Participants were mostly white British and included more females than males, and it was suggested by the authors that clonal diversity may have been underestimated. Because no samples from the day 14 peak response were available, repertoires could be characterized only after the peak T cell response. After two AZD1222 doses, both the breadth and the depth of spike-specific TCRs were significantly higher than at day 0 and than in MenACWY recipients.

With respect to this clone: What antigen it recognizes has not been identified. The input lacks base qualities; no much larger clone sits a single base away.

In light of the paper, this sample's time point label describes: about 28 days (+/-7) after the second vaccine dose. AZD1222 recipients whose second dose came at about 4 weeks and those whose second dose came at about 12 weeks were combined into one group, since spike-specific TCR depth and breadth did not differ between the two schedules. Vaccinee samples came from UK trials COV001 and COV002, including a single-blind randomized controlled phase 2/3 trial of AZD1222 (ChAdOx1 nCoV-19) in healthy adults. Trial participant PBMC samples were collected at day 0 and day 28 after the second dose for TCRbeta chain sequencing. The CDR3 regions of human TCRbeta chains were analyzed by immunosequencing. Per the authors' processing: TCRs in the repertoires were matched against a reference library of SARS-CoV-2-specific TCRs that had been generated with the MIRA antigen-specificity platform. Breadth meant the fraction of unique TCRs that were SARS-CoV-2-associated, whereas depth meant the fraction of total T cells that were SARS-CoV-2-associated. Using the MIRA data, each spike-specific TCR was assigned both to the spike region to which the TCR was reactive and to a CD4 or CD8 class. Log10-transformed breadth and depth values were compared by one-way ANOVA with Sidak's multiple comparisons tests. TCRdb provides this immuneACCESS table in a form limited to in-frame rearrangements. Some clones are lacking; in checked studies, under half of them reflect an unresolved V gene, and why the rest are absent is not known. V, J and clone size are those of that table, while D and trimming were read from the DNA. Recorded for this sample are about 110,000 clones; 80% to 95% of them occurred a single time. The top ten clonotypes cover 2% to 3% of the sample.

CDR1 and CDR2 (MNHEY, SVGAGI) derive from the germline V gene. The CDR3 starts with the cysteine, ends with the phenylalanine, and has 16 residues. Here the CDR3 DNA is all that survives: 48 bases in frame from base 1. Trimming costs V 0 bases and J 4 bases, and their ends lie 16 bases apart. The sample here was peripheral blood, taken 28 days after the second AZD1222 dose. This clonotype originated in an adult who received the AZD1222 COVID-19 vaccine. The V and J segments used are TRBV6-5 and TRBJ2-7; perhaps TRBD1 is the D gene, with 6 bases matching. This receptor carries the CDR3 CASSYSFQGIEYEQYF. The DNA sequence is TGTGCCAGCAGTTACTCGTTCCAGGGGATTGAATACGAGCAGTACTTC.